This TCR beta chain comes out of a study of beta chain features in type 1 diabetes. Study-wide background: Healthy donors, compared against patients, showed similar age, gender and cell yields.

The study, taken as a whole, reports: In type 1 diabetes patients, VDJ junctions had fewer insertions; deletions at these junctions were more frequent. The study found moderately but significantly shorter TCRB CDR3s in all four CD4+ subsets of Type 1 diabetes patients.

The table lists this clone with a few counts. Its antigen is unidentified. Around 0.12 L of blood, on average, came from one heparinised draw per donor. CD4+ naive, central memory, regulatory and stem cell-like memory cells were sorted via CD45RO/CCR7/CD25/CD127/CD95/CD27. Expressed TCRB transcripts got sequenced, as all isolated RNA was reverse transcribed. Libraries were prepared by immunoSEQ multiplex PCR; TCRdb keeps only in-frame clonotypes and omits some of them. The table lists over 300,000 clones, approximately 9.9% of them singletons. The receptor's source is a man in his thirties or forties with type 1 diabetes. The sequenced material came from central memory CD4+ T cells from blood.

Here the CDR3 DNA reads TGTGCCAGCAGCCGAAGCGGGGAGTACACAGATACGCAGTATTTT. It specifies CASSRSGEYTDTQYF. The genes are TRBV9 and TRBJ2-3; TRBD2 matches 7 bases. CDR1 SGDLS and CDR2 YYNGEE come from the germline V gene. The CDR3 has 15 amino acids. Germline trimming cut 4 bases from V and 2 bases from J; bases unmatched to any gene: 7.